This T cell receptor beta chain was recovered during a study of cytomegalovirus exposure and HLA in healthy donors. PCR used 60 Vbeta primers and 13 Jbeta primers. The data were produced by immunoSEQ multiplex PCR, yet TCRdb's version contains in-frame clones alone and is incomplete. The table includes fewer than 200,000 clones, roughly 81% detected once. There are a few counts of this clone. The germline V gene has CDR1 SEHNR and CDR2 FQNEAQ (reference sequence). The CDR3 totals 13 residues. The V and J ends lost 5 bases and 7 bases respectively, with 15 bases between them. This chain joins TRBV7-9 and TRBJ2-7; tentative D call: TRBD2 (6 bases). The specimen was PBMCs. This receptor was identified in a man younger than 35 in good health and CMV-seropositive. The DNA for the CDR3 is TGTGCCAGCAGCGTAGATGTCCGGGGGGAGCAGTACTTC. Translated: CASSVDVRGEQYF.